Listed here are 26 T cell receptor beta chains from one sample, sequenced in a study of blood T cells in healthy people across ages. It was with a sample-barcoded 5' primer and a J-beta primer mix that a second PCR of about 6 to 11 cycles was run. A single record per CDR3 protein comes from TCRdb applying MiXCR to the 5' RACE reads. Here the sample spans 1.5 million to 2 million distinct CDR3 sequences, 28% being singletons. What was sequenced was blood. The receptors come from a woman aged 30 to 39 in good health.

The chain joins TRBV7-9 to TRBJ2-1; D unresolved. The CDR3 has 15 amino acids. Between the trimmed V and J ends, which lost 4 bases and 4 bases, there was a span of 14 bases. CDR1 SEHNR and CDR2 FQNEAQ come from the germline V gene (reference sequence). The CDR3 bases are TGTGCCAGCAGCTCCTCAGGAGCCCTATACAATGAGCAGTTCTTC. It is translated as CASSSSGALYNEQFF.

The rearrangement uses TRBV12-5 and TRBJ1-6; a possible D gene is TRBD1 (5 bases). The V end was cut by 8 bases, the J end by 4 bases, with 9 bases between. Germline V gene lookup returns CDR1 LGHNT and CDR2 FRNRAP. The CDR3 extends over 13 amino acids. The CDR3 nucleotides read TGTGCTAGTTCGACAGCATATAATTCACCCCTCCACTTT. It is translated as CASSTAYNSPLHF.

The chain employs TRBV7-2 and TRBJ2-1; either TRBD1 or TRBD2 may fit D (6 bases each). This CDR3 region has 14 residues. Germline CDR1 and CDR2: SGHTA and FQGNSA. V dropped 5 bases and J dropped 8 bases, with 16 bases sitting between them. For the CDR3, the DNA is TGTGCCAGCAGCCAAGAGGGGGGCTTGGATGAGCAGTTCTTC. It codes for CASSQEGGLDEQFF.

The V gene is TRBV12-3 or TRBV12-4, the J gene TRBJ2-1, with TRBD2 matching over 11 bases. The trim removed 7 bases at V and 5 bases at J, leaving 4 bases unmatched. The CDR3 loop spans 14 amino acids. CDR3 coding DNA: TGTGCCAGCACCCCACTAGCGGGAGACAATGAGCAGTTCTTC. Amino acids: CASTPLAGDNEQFF.

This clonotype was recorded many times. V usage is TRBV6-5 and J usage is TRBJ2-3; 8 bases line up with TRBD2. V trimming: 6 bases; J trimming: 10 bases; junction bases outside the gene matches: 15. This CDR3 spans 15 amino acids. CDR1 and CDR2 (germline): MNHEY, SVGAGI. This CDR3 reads CASSPPGGAHGSQYF. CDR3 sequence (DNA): TGTGCCAGCAGCCCCCCCGGGGGGGCACATGGATCGCAGTATTTT.

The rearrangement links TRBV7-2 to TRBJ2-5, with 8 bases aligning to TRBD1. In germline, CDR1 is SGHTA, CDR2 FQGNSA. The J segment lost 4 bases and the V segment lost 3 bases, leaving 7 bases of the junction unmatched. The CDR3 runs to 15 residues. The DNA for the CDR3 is TGTGCCAGCAGCTTCCACGGACAGGGAGGAGAGACCCAGTACTTC. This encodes CASSFHGQGGETQYF.

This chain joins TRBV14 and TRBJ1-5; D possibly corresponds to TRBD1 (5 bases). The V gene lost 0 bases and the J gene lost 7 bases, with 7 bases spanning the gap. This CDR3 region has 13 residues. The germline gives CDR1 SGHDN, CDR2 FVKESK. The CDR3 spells CASSQDQGQPQHF. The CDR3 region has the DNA TGTGCCAGCAGCCAAGATCAGGGACAGCCCCAGCATTTT. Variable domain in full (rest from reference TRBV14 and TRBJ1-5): EAGVTQFPSHSVIEKGQTVTLRCDPISGHDNLYWYRRVMGKEIKFLLHFVKESKQDESGMPNNRFLAERTGGTYSTLKVQPAELEDSGVYFCASSQDQGQPQHFGDGTRLSIL.

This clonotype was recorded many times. The CDR3 DNA reads as TGTGCCAGCAGTTCCATGGAGGGCCGGTACAATGAGCAGTTCTTC. It translates to CASSSMEGRYNEQFF. The rearrangement links TRBV6-1 to TRBJ2-1, with D maybe TRBD2 (6 bases). The V end lost 5 bases, the J end lost 4 bases, and 15 bases lay between the germline ends. Germline lookup yields CDR1 MNHNS and CDR2 SASEGT. The CDR3 loop spans 15 amino acids.

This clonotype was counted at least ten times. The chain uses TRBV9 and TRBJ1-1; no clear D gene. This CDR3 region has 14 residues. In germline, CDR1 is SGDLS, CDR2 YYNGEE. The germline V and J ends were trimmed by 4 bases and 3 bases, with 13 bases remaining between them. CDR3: CASSPQSRDTEAFF. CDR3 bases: TGTGCCAGCAGCCCACAGTCAAGGGACACTGAAGCTTTCTTT.

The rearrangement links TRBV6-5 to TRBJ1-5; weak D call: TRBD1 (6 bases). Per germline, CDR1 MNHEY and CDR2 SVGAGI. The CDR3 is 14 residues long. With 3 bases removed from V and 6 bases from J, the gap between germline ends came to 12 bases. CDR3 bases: TGTGCCAGCAGTTATGTACAGGGTGGTCAGCCCCAGCATTTT. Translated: CASSYVQGGQPQHF.

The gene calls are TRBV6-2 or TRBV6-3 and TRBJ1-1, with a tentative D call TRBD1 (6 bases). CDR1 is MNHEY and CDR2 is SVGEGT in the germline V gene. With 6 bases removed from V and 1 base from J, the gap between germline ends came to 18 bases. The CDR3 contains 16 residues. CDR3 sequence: CASSEGGKVGNTEAFF. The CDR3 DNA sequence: TGTGCCAGCAGCGAAGGGGGGAAGGTAGGGAACACTGAAGCTTTCTTT.

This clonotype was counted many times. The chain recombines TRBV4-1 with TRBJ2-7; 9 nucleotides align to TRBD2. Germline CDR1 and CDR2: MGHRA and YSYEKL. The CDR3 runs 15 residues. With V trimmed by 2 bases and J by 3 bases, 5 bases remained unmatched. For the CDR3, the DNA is TGCGCCAGCAGCCAATATGAGCGGGGGGTCTACGAGCAGTACTTC. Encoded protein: CASSQYERGVYEQYF.

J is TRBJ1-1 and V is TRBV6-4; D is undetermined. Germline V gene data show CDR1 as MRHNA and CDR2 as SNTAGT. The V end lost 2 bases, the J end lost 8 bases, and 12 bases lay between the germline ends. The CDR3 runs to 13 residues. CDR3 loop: CASSDNGIDEAFF. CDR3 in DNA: TGTGCCAGCAGTGACAACGGTATCGACGAAGCTTTCTTT.

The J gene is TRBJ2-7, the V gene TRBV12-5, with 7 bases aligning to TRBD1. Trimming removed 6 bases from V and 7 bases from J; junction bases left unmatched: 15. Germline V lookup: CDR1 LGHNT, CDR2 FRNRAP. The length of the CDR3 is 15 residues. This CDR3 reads CASGHFKDRIGEQYF. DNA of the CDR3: TGTGCTAGTGGCCACTTTAAGGACAGGATAGGGGAGCAGTACTTC.

For the CDR3, the DNA is TGCGCCAGCAGCTTGCCGCGGGACCCAGATTCACCCCTCCACTTT. It yields the protein CASSLPRDPDSPLHF. The V and J genes are TRBV5-1 and TRBJ1-6, with D possibly matching TRBD1 (5 bases). This CDR3 spans 15 amino acids. Germline CDR1 is SGHRS and CDR2 is YFSETQ. The V gene lost 1 base and the J gene lost 8 bases, with 13 bases spanning the gap.

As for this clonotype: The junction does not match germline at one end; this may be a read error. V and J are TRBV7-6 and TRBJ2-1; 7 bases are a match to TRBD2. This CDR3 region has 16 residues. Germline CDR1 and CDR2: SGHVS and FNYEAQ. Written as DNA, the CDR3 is TGTGCCTGCAGCTTAGAAGGTAGCGGGTCCTACAATGAGCAGTTCTTC. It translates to CACSLEGSGSYNEQFF.

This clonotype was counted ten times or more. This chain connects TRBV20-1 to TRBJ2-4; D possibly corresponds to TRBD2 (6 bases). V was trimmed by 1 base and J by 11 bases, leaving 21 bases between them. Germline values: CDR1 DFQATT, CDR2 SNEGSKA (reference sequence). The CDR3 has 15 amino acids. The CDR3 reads CSARGATKGSGVQYF. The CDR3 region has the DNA TGCAGTGCTAGAGGAGCGACAAAAGGTTCGGGAGTTCAGTACTTC.

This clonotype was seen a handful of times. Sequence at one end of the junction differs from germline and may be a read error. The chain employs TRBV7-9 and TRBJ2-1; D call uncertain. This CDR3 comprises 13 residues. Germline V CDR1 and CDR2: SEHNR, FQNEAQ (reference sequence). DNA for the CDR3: TGTGCCAGCAGCCCCACGACTCTCTACGAGCAGTTTTTC. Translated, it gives CASSPTTLYEQFF.

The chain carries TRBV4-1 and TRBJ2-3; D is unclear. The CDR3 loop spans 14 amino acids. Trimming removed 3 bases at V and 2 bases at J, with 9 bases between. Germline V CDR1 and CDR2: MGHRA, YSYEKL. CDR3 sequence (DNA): TGCGCCAGCAGCCAGAACTCTTTCACAGATACGCAGTATTTT. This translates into CASSQNSFTDTQYF.

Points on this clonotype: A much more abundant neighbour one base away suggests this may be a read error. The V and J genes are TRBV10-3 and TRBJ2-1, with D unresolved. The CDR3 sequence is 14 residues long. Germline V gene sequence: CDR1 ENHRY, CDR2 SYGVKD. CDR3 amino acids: CAIRESTGNNEQFF. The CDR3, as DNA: TGTGCCATCAGGGAGTCGACTGGGAACAATGAGCAGTTCTTC.

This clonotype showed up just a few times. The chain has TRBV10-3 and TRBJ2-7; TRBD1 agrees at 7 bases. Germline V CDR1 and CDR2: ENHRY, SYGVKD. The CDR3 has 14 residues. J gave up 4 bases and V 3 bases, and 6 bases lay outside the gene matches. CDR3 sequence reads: CAISDKGAYYEQYF. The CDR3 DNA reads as TGTGCCATCAGTGATAAGGGGGCTTATTACGAGCAGTACTTC.

The CDR3 spells CSARGNGEQYF. Here the CDR3 DNA reads TGCAGTGCTAGAGGAAACGGCGAGCAGTACTTC. V gene TRBV20-1 combines with J gene TRBJ2-7; D remains ambiguous. V lost 1 base and J 6 bases, leaving 7 bases between the germline ends. This CDR3 has 11 amino acids. CDR1 is DFQATT, CDR2 SNEGSKA, per germline (reference sequence).

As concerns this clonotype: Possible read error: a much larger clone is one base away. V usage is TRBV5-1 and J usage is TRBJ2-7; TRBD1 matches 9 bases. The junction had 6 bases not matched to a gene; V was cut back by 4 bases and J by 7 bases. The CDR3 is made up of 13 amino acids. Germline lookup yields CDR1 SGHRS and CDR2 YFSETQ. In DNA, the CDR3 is TGCGCCAGCAGCCACGACAGGGGGGAAGAGCAGTACTTC. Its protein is CASSHDRGEEQYF. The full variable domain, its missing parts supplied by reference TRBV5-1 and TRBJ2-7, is KAGVTQTPRYLIKTRGQQVTLSCSPISGHRSVSWYQQTPGQGLQFLFEYFSETQRNKGNFPGRFSGRQFSNSRSEMNVSTLELGDSALYLCASSHDRGEEQYFGPGTRLTVT.

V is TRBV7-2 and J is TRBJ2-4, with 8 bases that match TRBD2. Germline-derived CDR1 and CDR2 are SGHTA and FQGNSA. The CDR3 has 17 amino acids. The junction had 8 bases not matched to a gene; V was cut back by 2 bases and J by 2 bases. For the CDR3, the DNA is TGTGCCAGCAGCTTACAAAGCGGGAGTGGTACCAAAAACATTCAGTACTTC. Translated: CASSLQSGSGTKNIQYF. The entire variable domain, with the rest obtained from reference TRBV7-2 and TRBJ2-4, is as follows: GAGVSQSPSNKVTEKGKDVELRCDPISGHTALYWYRQSLGQGLEFLIYFQGNSAPDKSGLPSDRFSAERTGGSVSTLTIQRTQQEDSAVYLCASSLQSGSGTKNIQYFGAGTRLSVL.

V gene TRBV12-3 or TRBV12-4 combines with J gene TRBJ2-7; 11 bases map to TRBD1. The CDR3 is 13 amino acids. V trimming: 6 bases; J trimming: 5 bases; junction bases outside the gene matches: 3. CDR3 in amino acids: CASRTGQGDEQYF. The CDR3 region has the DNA TGTGCCAGCAGGACGGGACAGGGGGACGAGCAGTACTTC.

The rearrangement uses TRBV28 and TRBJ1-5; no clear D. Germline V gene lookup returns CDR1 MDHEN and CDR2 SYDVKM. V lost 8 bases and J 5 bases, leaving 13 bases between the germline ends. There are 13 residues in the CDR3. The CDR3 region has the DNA TGTGCCAGCGCCGTGGGCGGACATCAGCCCCAGCATTTT. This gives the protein CASAVGGHQPQHF.